The rows below give T cell receptor beta chains drawn from one sample of a study of CXCR3-negative and CXCR3-positive naive CD8 T cells. Each CDR3 protein gets one entry in TCRdb, which reprocessed the 5' RACE reads and gives no DNA. This repertoire comprises 90,000 to 95,000 distinct CDR3 sequences; its ten largest clones make up around 1.5%. The sample comprised naive CXCR3- CD8+ T cells from blood. The receptors here all came from a human donor in good health. Some clones in this sample may be carry-over from other donors' samples. CDR3s include the opening cysteine and the closing phenylalanine or tryptophan. Some rows have no size entry. The others give once, few or many, or a class for an expanded clone.

V gene,clone size,CDR3 length,J gene,CDR3 protein
TRBV13,.,16,TRBJ1-1,CASSYLGTGLNTEAFF
TRBV2,.,14,TRBJ2-3,CASSEAPGADTQYF
TRBV29-1,.,12,TRBJ2-5,CSGLGGQETQYF
TRBV21-1,.,18,TRBJ2-7,CASSKGAPERDTPYEQYF
TRBV20-1,.,15,TRBJ2-4,CSARPIRSQGHIQYF
TRBV14,.,16,TRBJ2-7,CASSQVFGESSYEQYF
TRBV29-1,.,14,TRBJ2-3,CSVETDLQPDTQYF
TRBV28,.,18,TRBJ2-3,CASSLRLAGGLGTDTQYF
TRBV4-2,.,14,TRBJ2-7,CASSQDDRTYEQYF
TRBV6-5,.,13,TRBJ2-1,CASSPTGGNEQFF
TRBV10-3,.,16,TRBJ2-3,CAIGPGVGLNTDTQYF
TRBV20-1,.,14,TRBJ2-7,CSASDRGIPYEQYF
TRBV7-9,.,14,TRBJ1-5,CASSLAGGNQPQHF
TRBV2,.,18,TRBJ2-1,CASSEPSPVYRTYNEQFF
TRBV29-1,.,12,TRBJ2-3,CSVEGLGDTQYF
TRBV5-1,.,15,TRBJ2-2,CASSLAVSNTGELFF
TRBV27,.,15,TRBJ2-3,CASDRLAGETDTQYF
TRBV7-9,.,13,TRBJ2-1,CASSLELFGPQFF
TRBV29-1,.,16,TRBJ2-2,CSVEFPGARDTGELFF
TRBV7-9,.,14,TRBJ2-1,CASSLGGLGNEQFF
TRBV2,.,16,TRBJ2-2,CASSATSGVNTGELFF
TRBV5-4,.,16,TRBJ2-1,CASSLAVLSSYNEQFF
TRBV13,.,15,TRBJ2-7,CASSSTRTGLREQYF
TRBV6-5,.,15,TRBJ1-1,CASSYPPGLNTEAFF
TRBV28,.,14,TRBJ1-2,CASSLLRVYHGYTF
TRBV6-5,.,14,TRBJ2-7,CASSSGTVFYEQYF
TRBV7-9,.,14,TRBJ2-1,CASGIGGGPFEQFF
TRBV12-3/TRBV12-4,.,15,TRBJ2-1,CASSSDGTAYNEQFF
TRBV4-3,medium-sized,13,TRBJ1-5,CASSQDYIQPQHF
TRBV27,.,15,TRBJ2-1,CASSRLAGVGNEQFF
TRBV29-1,.,15,TRBJ2-2,CSVDSARGNTGELFF
TRBV12-3/TRBV12-4,.,13,TRBJ2-7,CASRRQGAYEQYF
TRBV6-1,.,14,TRBJ2-1,CASSVFSPWNEQFF
TRBV29-1,.,16,TRBJ2-3,CSVGGTSGMSTDTQYF
TRBV28,.,14,TRBJ2-5,CASSLWTGQETQYF
TRBV29-1,.,13,TRBJ2-7,CSVLQGDTYEQYF
TRBV7-6,.,15,TRBJ2-4,CASSNNRGAGAIQYF